This paragraph covers one TCR beta chain sequence. Its antigen is undetermined. Profiling relied on immunoSEQ multiplex PCR, and the TCRdb table lists in-frame clones only, not all of them. The sample has 77,000 or so clones; over 80% are singletons. The data were obtained in a study of OX40 agonist ivuxolimab in advanced cancers. Findings of the study overall: CD8+ T cells (on average) carried more expanded clones than CD4+ T cells.

CDR1 and CDR2 (germline): GTSNPN, SVGIG (reference sequence). This CDR3 region has 16 residues. J lost 0 bases, V lost 3 bases, and 6 bases had no gene match. The receptor was isolated from an adult with an advanced solid tumor such as melanoma, head and neck, liver or kidney cancer. Sequences were derived from CD4+ or CD8+ T cells sorted from blood, sampled in a trial of the OX40 agonist ivuxolimab. The genes are TRBV30 and TRBJ2-1; the match to TRBD1 covers 9 bases. CDR3 loop: CAWRAGQGSSYNEQFF. The CDR3 region has the DNA TGTGCCTGGAGAGCGGGACAGGGAAGCTCCTACAATGAGCAGTTCTTC.